The sequence of this T cell receptor beta chain was determined in a study of OX40 agonist ivuxolimab in advanced cancers. Study-level background: Dose-escalation subjects each had hepatocellular carcinoma, melanoma, renal cell or head and neck cancer.

Blood samples were obtained at baseline, cycle 4 day 1, and cycle 7 day 1. The CDR3 is 11 amino acids. The germline gives CDR1 ENHRY, CDR2 SYGVKD. Clones were read by immunoSEQ multiplex PCR, and TCRdb kept only the in-frame ones, dropping some. The sample lists about 69,000 clones, more than 75% seen once, with 5% to 6.5% in the top ten. Study results and limitations: Nonresponders, in some cases, also had low normalized T-cell clonal expansion. Fewer expanded clones were found on average in CD4+ than in CD8+ T cells.

Turning to this clone: No antigen is known for it. A junction boundary mismatches the germline segment, possibly from a read error.

This specimen was CD4+ or CD8+ T cells sorted from blood, taken in a trial of the OX40 agonist ivuxolimab. The rearrangement joins TRBV10-3 to TRBJ2-7; maybe TRBD2 (6 bases). The receptor comes from an adult with an advanced solid tumor such as melanoma, head and neck, liver or kidney cancer. Here the CDR3 DNA reads TGTGCCATCAGTGCTATGGGGACTTTTGACTTC. This sequence encodes CAISAMGTFDF.